The 18 T cell receptor beta chains reported below all come from one sample, sequenced in a study of T cells in Graves' hyperthyroidism and ophthalmopathy. RNA transcripts yielded amplified TCR beta CDR3 regions. The HTBI primer set served for first-round RT-PCR of the TCR CDR3. TCRdb re-called the multiplex PCR reads through MiXCR, storing one row per CDR3 protein. Seen here are approximately 520,000 distinct CDR3 sequences, roughly 20% observed once, and the top ten hold 26%. Sequencing was performed on blood. The receptors were gathered from a man younger than 35 with Graves' hyperthyroidism.

This clonotype has a handful of counts. This chain uses TRBV28 with TRBJ1-5, with D tentatively TRBD1 (5 bases). This CDR3 region has 15 residues. V lost 4 bases and J lost 6, with 16 bases in between. CDR1 MDHEN and CDR2 SYDVKM come from the germline V gene. The CDR3 sequence is CASSWLGGGGQPQHF. The CDR3 region has the DNA TGTGCCAGCAGTTGGCTTGGGGGGGGGGGTCAGCCCCAGCATTTT. The whole variable domain, filled in from reference TRBV28 and TRBJ1-5, reads DVKVTQSSRYLVKRTGEKVFLECVQDMDHENMFWYRQDPGLGLRLIYFSYDVKMKEKGDIPEGYSVSREKKERFSLILESASTNQTSMYLCASSWLGGGGQPQHFGDGTRLSIL.

The CDR3 sequence: CASSIRQTETFYEQYF. CDR3 sequence (DNA): TGTGCCAGTAGTATAAGGCAAACCGAGACTTTCTACGAGCAGTACTTC. J is TRBJ2-7 and V is TRBV19; D is ambiguous. CDR3 length: 16 amino acids. Germline-derived CDR1 and CDR2 are LNHDA and SQIVND (reference sequence). V lost 2 bases, J lost 3 bases, and 17 bases lay in between.

This clonotype was seen repeatedly, ten times or more. This chain links TRBV6-1 with TRBJ1-1; D is unresolved. This CDR3 region has 15 residues. CDR1 is MNHNS, CDR2 SASEGT, per germline. V lost 2 bases to trimming and J lost 1 base, with 11 bases between them. CDR3 region: CASSESADWNTEAFF. In nucleotides, the CDR3 is TGTGCCAGCAGTGAATCGGCTGATTGGAACACTGAAGCTTTCTTT.

Note on this clonotype: A single base separates this from a much larger clone, so it may be a read error. The chain combines TRBV2 with TRBJ2-6; D ambiguous. The length of the CDR3 is 16 residues. Between the trimmed V and J ends, which lost 3 bases and 4 bases, there was a span of 13 bases. Looked up from germline, CDR1 is SNHLY and CDR2 is FYNNEI. For the CDR3, the DNA is TGTGCCAGCAGTGAGGCTCGGGCATCCGGGGCCAACGTCCTGACTTTC. Residues: CASSEARASGANVLTF.

This clonotype appeared many times. The chain recombines TRBV12-3 or TRBV12-4 with TRBJ1-2, with 7 nucleotides matching TRBD1. The CDR3 is made up of 14 amino acids. With V trimmed by 4 bases and J by 2 bases, 4 bases remained unmatched. The CDR3 sequence is CASSSTTGNYGYTF. CDR3 coding DNA: TGTGCCAGCAGTTCAACGACAGGGAACTATGGCTACACCTTC.

This clonotype was detected many times. The rearrangement uses TRBV27 and TRBJ1-2; 7 nucleotides agree with TRBD1. CDR1 is MNHEY, CDR2 SMNVEV, per germline (reference sequence). With 5 bases clipped from V and 4 bases from J, the junction kept 4 bases outside the gene matches. CDR3 length equals 13 residues. CDR3 loop: CASSPTGAYGYTF. The CDR3 DNA is TGTGCCAGCAGTCCTACAGGGGCCTATGGCTACACCTTC.

This clonotype has ten or more counts. V and J are TRBV20-1 and TRBJ2-5; 12 bases fit TRBD2. This CDR3 region has 15 residues. Germline lookup yields CDR1 DFQATT and CDR2 SNEGSKA (reference sequence). Unmatched junction bases numbered 9, after V lost 6 bases and J lost 4 bases. The CDR3, as DNA: TGCAGTGCCCCAAGGCTAGCGGGGGGGTTAGAGACCCAGTACTTC. Translating gives CSAPRLAGGLETQYF.

This clonotype was found many times. J is TRBJ1-2 and V is TRBV7-9; weak D call: TRBD1 (6 bases). Looked up from germline, CDR1 is SEHNR and CDR2 is FQNEAQ (reference sequence). The CDR3 loop spans 15 amino acids. Trimming left V 6 bases short and J 0 bases short, with 14 bases between. The CDR3 bases are TGTGCCAGCAGTCTTTCGGGACAAGCTAACTATGGCTACACCTTC. Translating gives CASSLSGQANYGYTF. The full variable domain, with the rest looked up from reference TRBV7-9 and TRBJ1-2, is DTGVSQNPRHKITKRGQNVTFRCDPISEHNRLYWYRQTLGQGPEFLTYFQNEAQLEKSRLLSDRFSAERPKGSFSTLEIQRTEQGDSAMYLCASSLSGQANYGYTFGSGTRLTVV.

This clonotype was recorded a few times. The chain is built from TRBV5-1 and TRBJ1-1; D is unclear. Germline V gene sequence: CDR1 SGHRS, CDR2 YFSETQ. This CDR3 has 15 amino acids. The V gene lost 3 bases and the J gene lost 1 base, with 13 bases spanning the gap. CDR3 DNA: TGCGCCAGCAGCTCGACCCCTAGGCCGAACACTGAAGCTTTCTTT. Protein: CASSSTPRPNTEAFF.

This clonotype came up many times. The chain carries TRBV20-1 and TRBJ2-5, with 9 bases lining up with TRBD1. V was pared by 6 bases and J by 3 bases, with 2 bases of the junction left unmatched. The CDR3 is made up of 12 amino acids. CDR1 is DFQATT and CDR2 is SNEGSKA in the germline V gene (reference sequence). As DNA, the CDR3 is TGCAGTGCGTGGGACAGGGAAGAGACCCAGTACTTC. As protein: CSAWDREETQYF.

This clonotype was counted many times. The gene calls are TRBV7-9 and TRBJ1-1, with D unresolved. This CDR3 contains 15 residues. Trimming pared 5 bases from V and 0 bases from J, leaving 13 bases between. CDR1 and CDR2 from the germline V gene are SEHNR and FQNEAQ (reference sequence). The CDR3 region is CASSLPGALNTEAFF. The CDR3, as DNA: TGTGCCAGCAGCCTGCCGGGCGCCCTGAACACTGAAGCTTTCTTT.

The chain joins TRBV11-2 to TRBJ2-7; TRBD2 is a possible D gene (5 bases). Germline V gene data show CDR1 as SGHAT and CDR2 as FQNNGV. Trimming shortened V by 1 base and J by 4 bases, and 11 bases separated the two germline ends. CDR3 length: 14 amino acids. In DNA form, the CDR3 reads TGTGCCAGCAGCTTAGCTCTAGCTGCTTACGAGCAGTACTTC. Protein product: CASSLALAAYEQYF.

This clonotype was observed many times. The V gene is TRBV14, the J gene TRBJ1-2; the D is unclear. CDR1 SGHDN and CDR2 FVKESK come from the germline V gene. The CDR3 has 14 residues. The V end lost 4 bases, the J end lost 4 bases, and 13 bases lay between the germline ends. CDR3 loop: CASSPGPTLYGYTF. The CDR3 coding sequence is TGTGCCAGCAGCCCCGGGCCCACCCTCTATGGCTACACCTTC.

This clonotype was observed at least ten times. The chain uses TRBV9 and TRBJ1-2; D unclear. Trimming took off 1 base at V and 1 base at J, with 8 bases between the two ends. Germline-derived CDR1 and CDR2 are SGDLS and YYNGEE. This CDR3 is 14 amino acids long. DNA for the CDR3: TGTGCCAGCAGCGTAAATGTCTTTAACTATGGCTACACCTTC. Translating gives CASSVNVFNYGYTF. The full variable domain, completed using reference TRBV9 and TRBJ1-2, is DSGVTQTPKHLITATGQRVTLRCSPRSGDLSVYWYQQSLDQGLQFLIQYYNGEERAKGNILERFSAQQFPDLHSELNLSSLELGDSALYFCASSVNVFNYGYTFGSGTRLTVV.

In the case of this clonotype: One end of the junction is discordant with germline, which a read error may explain. This chain connects TRBV28 to TRBJ2-5, with 7 bases identical to TRBD1. The CDR3 has 13 residues. CDR1 is MDHEN and CDR2 is SYDVKM in the germline V gene. The CDR3 DNA sequence: TGTGCCAGCAGCGACAGGGAGCAAGAAACCCAGTACTTC. Translating it yields CASSDREQETQYF.

This CDR3 reads CATSDSAAETQYF. The CDR3 DNA sequence: TGTGCCACCAGTGATTCGGCAGCAGAGACCCAGTACTTC. The chain recombines TRBV24-1 with TRBJ2-5, with D unclear. The CDR3 covers 13 residues. Trimming stripped 2 bases from V and 4 bases from J, with 7 bases between. CDR1 and CDR2 from the germline V gene are KGHDR and SFDVKD.

This chain links TRBV20-1 with TRBJ1-2, with 8 bases aligning to TRBD1. The CDR3 consists of 14 residues. Germline CDR1 reads DFQATT; CDR2 reads SNEGSKA (reference sequence). Trimming removed 4 bases from V and 5 bases from J; junction bases left unmatched: 9. CDR3 bases: TGCAGTGCTATAAGGCAGGGGGCGGGATATGGCTACACCTTC. Amino acids: CSAIRQGAGYGYTF.

Ten or more counts support this clonotype. The V call is TRBV10-1, the J call TRBJ2-5, with no clear D. The CDR3 runs to 13 residues. In germline, CDR1 is WNHNN, CDR2 SYGVQD (reference sequence). V lost 5 bases, J lost 7 bases, and 14 bases lay in between. CDR3 protein: CASSSAGLGTQYF. The CDR3 region has the DNA TGCGCCAGCAGTTCGGCAGGATTAGGGACCCAGTACTTC.